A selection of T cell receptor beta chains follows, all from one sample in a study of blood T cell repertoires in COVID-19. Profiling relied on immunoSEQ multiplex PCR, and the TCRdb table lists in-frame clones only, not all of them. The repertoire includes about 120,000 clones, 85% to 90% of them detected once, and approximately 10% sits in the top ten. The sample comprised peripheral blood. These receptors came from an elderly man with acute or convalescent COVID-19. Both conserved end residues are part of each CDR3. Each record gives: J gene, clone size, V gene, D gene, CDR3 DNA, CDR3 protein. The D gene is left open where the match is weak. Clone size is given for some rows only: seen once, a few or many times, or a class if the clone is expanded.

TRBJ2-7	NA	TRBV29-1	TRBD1	TGCAGCGTTGAAGTTAGACAGGGGAGCTACGAGCAGTACTTC	CSVEVRQGSYEQYF
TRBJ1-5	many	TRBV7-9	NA	TGTGCCAGCGGGGAGGGCAGGTCCAATCAGCCCCAGCATTTT	CASGEGRSNQPQHF
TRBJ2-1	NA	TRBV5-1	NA	TGCGCCAGCAGCACAAGCGGGTCCCTCTACAATGAGCAGTTCTTC	CASSTSGSLYNEQFF
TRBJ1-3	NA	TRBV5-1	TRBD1	TGCGCCAGCAGCCTCACAGGGGAAGGAAACACCATATATTTT	CASSLTGEGNTIYF
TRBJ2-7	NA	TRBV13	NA	TGTGCCAGCAGCTTAGAAGGGGAGGTTAACTACGAGCAGTACTTC	CASSLEGEVNYEQYF
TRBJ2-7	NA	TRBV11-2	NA	TGTGCCAGCAGCTCCTCTTCCGGGGGTTATTACGAGCAGTACTTC	CASSSSSGGYYEQYF
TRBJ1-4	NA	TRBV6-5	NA	TGTGCCAGCAGTTACGGCGGAACTAATGAAAAACTGTTTTTT	CASSYGGTNEKLFF
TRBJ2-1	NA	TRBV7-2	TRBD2	TGTGCCAGCAGCTTGACTAGCGGGGGGCCGGGTGAGGAGCAGTTCTTC	CASSLTSGGPGEEQFF
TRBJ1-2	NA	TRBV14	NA	TGTGCCAGCAGCCAAGGTAACGCAGGACTGGGCTACACCTTC	CASSQGNAGLGYTF
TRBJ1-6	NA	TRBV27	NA	TGTGCCAGCAGTAAAGTGCTAGGGGAGGTTTCACCCCTCCACTTT	CASSKVLGEVSPLHF
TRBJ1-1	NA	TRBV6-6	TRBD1	TGTGCCAGCAACCCGAACAGGGGGGAGCCGAACACTGAAGCTTTCTTT	CASNPNRGEPNTEAFF
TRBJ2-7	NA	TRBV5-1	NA	TGCGCCAGCAGCTTGGGGGCTACAGGGTGGGGCGAGCAGTACTTC	CASSLGATGWGEQYF
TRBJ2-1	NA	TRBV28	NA	TGTGCCAGCAGCCCCTTCCCTAGCGACAATGAGCAGTTCTTC	CASSPFPSDNEQFF
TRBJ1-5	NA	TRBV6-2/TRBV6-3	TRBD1	TGTGCCAGCAGTGCATGGACAGGTTATAGCAATCAGCCCCAGCATTTT	CASSAWTGYSNQPQHF
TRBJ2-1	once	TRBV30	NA	TGTGCCTGGACTACGTTGGGCATTCCTCAGTTCTTC	CAWTTLGIPQFF
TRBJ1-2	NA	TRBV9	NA	TGTGCCAGCAGCGCCCAACAGGGTTCATCTCGTGTCTACACCTTC	CASSAQQGSSRVYTF
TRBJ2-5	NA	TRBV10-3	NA	TGTGCCATCAGTGAGCGTGCGGGACAAGAGACCCAGTACTTC	CAISERAGQETQYF
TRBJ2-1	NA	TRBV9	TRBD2	TGTGCCAGCAGCGTAGATGATAGCGGGGGCTCCTACAATGAGCAGTTCTTC	CASSVDDSGGSYNEQFF
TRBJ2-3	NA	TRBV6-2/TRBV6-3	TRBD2	TGTGCCAGCAGTTTGCGGTGGGCTAGCGGGGGGACTAGCACAGATACGCAGTATTTT	CASSLRWASGGTSTDTQYF
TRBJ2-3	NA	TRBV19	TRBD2	TGTGCCAGTATTGGCGGGGGGGCCGTGGATACGCAGTATTTT	CASIGGGAVDTQYF
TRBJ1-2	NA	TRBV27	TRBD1	TGTGCCAGCAGCCGGGACAGGGAAGCTAACTATGGCTACACCTTC	CASSRDREANYGYTF
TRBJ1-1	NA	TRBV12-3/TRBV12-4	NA	TGTGCCAGCAGTCGGACAGCGAACACTGAAGCTTTCTTT	CASSRTANTEAFF
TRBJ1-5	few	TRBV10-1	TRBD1	TGCGCCAGCCGGCGCGTAGGGACAGGGGACGGTAATAGCAATCAGCCCCAGCATTTT	CASRRVGTGDGNSNQPQHF
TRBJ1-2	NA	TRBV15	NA	TGTGCCACCAGCAGAGATCGGGAAGCCAACTATGGCTACACCTTC	CATSRDREANYGYTF
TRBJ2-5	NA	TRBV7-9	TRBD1	TGTGCCAGCAGCTTGTCGGGGACAGCGAGGGAGACCCAGTACTTC	CASSLSGTARETQYF
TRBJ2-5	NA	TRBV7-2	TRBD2	TGTGCCAGCAGCTTAAACCCGGGGGGAGAGACCCAGTACTTC	CASSLNPGGETQYF
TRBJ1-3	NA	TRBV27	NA	TGTGCCAGCAGTCCGGACAGTACGGGAAACACCATATATTTT	CASSPDSTGNTIYF
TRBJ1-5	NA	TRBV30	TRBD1	TGTGCCTGGGGGGGACAGGGGGGAGTTCAGCCCCAGCATTTT	CAWGGQGGVQPQHF
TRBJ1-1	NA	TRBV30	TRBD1	TGTGCCTGGACCCTTCTCACCAGGGACAGGGGGACTGAAGCTTTCTTT	CAWTLLTRDRGTEAFF
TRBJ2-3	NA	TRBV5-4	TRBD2	TGTGCCAGCAGCTTTTCTAGCGGGGGGAGCGATACGCAGTATTTT	CASSFSSGGSDTQYF
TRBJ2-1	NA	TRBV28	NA	TGTGCCAGCAGGGGGAGGACGTCCTACAATGAGCAGTTCTTC	CASRGRTSYNEQFF
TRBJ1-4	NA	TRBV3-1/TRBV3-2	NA	TGTGCCAGCAGCAATCCCGGGGGTGAAAAACTGTTTTTT	CASSNPGGEKLFF
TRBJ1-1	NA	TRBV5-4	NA	TGTGCCAGCAGCAAGGAGGACACTGAAGCTTTCTTT	CASSKEDTEAFF
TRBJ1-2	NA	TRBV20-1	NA	TGCAGTGCTGTCCTCCGTAATGGCTACACCTTC	CSAVLRNGYTF
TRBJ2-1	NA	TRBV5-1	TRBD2	TGCGCCAGCAGCTTGGTAGTAGGGAGGGAGGCGTTCTTC	CASSLVVGREAFF
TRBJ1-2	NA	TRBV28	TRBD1	TGTGCCAGCAGTTTAGGACAGGGGAACTATGGCTACACCTTC	CASSLGQGNYGYTF
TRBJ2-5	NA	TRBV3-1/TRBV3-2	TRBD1	TGTGCCAGCAGCCAAGATCGGGGACAGGGTGAGACCCAGTACTTC	CASSQDRGQGETQYF
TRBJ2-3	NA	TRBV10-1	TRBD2	TGCGCCAGCAGCGGGGGGAGCACAGATACGCAGTATTTT	CASSGGSTDTQYF
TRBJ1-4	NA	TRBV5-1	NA	TGCGCCAGCAGCTTTGAGGGAACTAATGAAAAACTGTTTTTT	CASSFEGTNEKLFF
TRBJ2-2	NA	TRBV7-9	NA	TGTGCCAGCAGCTTAGCTGGGTCACTAGCTACCGGGGAGCTGTTTTTT	CASSLAGSLATGELFF
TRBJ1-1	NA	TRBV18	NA	TGTGCCAGCTCACCCCGGGATGAAGCTTTCTTT	CASSPRDEAFF
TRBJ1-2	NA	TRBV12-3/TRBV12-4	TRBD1	TGTGCCAGCAGTTACGGGACAGTTTATGGCTACACCTTC	CASSYGTVYGYTF
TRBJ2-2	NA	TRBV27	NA	TGTGCCAGCAGTCTCACAGGGTCCCACACCGGGGAGCTGTTTTTT	CASSLTGSHTGELFF
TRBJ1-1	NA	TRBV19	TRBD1	TGTGCCAGCCTCCGGACAGGGGTGAGAACTGAAGCTTTCTTT	CASLRTGVRTEAFF
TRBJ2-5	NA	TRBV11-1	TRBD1	TGTGCCAGCAGCTTCCTGACAGGGCCCCAAGAGACCCAGTACTTC	CASSFLTGPQETQYF
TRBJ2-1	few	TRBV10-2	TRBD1	TGCGCCAGCAGCGGACAGGGGAGCTATGAGCAGTTCTTC	CASSGQGSYEQFF
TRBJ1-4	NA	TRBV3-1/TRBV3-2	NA	TGTGCCAGCTCTTGGACAGCACTTAATGAAAAACTGTTTTTT	CASSWTALNEKLFF
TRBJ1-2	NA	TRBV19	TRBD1	TGTGCCAGTAATCCTCGACCGGGACAGGGAAACTATGGCTACACCTTC	CASNPRPGQGNYGYTF
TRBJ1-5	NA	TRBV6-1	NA	TGTGCCAGCAGTGCCCTCGGTGAGCCTGGAGATCGGCCCCAGCATTTT	CASSALGEPGDRPQHF
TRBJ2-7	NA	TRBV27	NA	TGTGCCAGCAGAGGCAGGGGCGAGAACGAGCAGTACTTC	CASRGRGENEQYF
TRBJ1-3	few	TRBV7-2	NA	TGTGCCAGCAGCCCTAGACAGGCCTCTGGAAACACCATATATTTT	CASSPRQASGNTIYF
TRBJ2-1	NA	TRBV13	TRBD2	TGTGCCAGCAGCTCTACCCGGGGGGGAAATGAGCAGTTCTTC	CASSSTRGGNEQFF
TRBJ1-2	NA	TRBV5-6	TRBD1	TGTGCCAGCAGCTTGGGACAGGGGTACGGCTATGGCTACACCTTC	CASSLGQGYGYGYTF